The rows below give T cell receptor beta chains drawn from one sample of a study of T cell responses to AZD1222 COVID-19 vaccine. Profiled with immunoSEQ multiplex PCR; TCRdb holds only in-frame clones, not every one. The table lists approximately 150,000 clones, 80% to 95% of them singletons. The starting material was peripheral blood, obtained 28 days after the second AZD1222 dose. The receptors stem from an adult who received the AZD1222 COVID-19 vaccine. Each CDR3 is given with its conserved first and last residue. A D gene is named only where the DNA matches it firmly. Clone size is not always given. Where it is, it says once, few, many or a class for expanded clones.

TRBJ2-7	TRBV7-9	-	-	TGTGCCAGCAGCTTATCCGAGAGACCCTACGAGCAGTACTTC	CASSLSERPYEQYF
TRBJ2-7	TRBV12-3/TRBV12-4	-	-	TGTGCCAGCAGTGAGACAGCGGGCGACGAGCAGTACTTC	CASSETAGDEQYF
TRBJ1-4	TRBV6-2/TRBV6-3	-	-	TGTGCCAGCAGTTACTCTTCGGGGACTGTAGAAAAACTGTTTTTT	CASSYSSGTVEKLFF
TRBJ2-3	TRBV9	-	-	TGTGCCAGCAGCCCTAGACCTAGCGCGGGCACAGATACGCAGTATTTT	CASSPRPSAGTDTQYF
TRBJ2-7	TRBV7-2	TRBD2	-	TGTGCCAGCAACTCGCCACCCCCGCCGGGGGGAGCTCAGATACACGAGCAGTACTTC	CASNSPPPPGGAQIHEQYF
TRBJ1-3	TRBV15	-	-	TGTGCCACCAGCAGGGACGGAGCCAACTCTGGAAACACCATATATTTT	CATSRDGANSGNTIYF
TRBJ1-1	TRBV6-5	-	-	TGTGCCAGCAGTTTAGGTGGAAACACTGAAGCTTTCTTT	CASSLGGNTEAFF
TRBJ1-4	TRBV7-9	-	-	TGTGCCAGCAGCTTAGCGCTTGACACAGAAAAACTGTTTTTT	CASSLALDTEKLFF
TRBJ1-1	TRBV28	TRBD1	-	TGTGCCAGCAGTTCGTCTCCGGGACAGATGAACACTGAAGCTTTCTTT	CASSSSPGQMNTEAFF
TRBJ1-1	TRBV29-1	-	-	TGCAGCGTTCTTGGGACTGAAGCTTTCTTT	CSVLGTEAFF
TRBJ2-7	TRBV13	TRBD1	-	TGTGCCAGCAGCTACAGACAGGGTCCCTCGGCCTACGAGCAGTACTTC	CASSYRQGPSAYEQYF
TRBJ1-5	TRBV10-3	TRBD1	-	TGTGCCATCAGTGAGTCGACAGGGGGAGATCAGCCCCAGCATTTT	CAISESTGGDQPQHF
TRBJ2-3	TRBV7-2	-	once	TGTGCCAGCAGCTTAGATGGCAACACAGATACGCAGTATTTT	CASSLDGNTDTQYF
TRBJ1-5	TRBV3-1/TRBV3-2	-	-	TGTGCCAGCAGCCAAGATATGACTTACAATCAGCCCCAGCATTTT	CASSQDMTYNQPQHF
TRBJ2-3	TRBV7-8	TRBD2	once	TGTGCCAGCAGTTCCTGGGTCCCTAGCGGAAGCACAGATACGCAGTATTTT	CASSSWVPSGSTDTQYF
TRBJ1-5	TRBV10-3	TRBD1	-	TGTGCCATCAGCGGGACAGGGGACAATCAGCCCCAGCATTTT	CAISGTGDNQPQHF
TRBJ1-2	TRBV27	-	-	TGTGCCAGCAGTTTGGGGGGGGATGGGCCGGGCTACACCTTC	CASSLGGDGPGYTF
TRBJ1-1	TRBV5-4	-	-	TGTGCCAGCAGCAGAAGCCAGGGGTTTACTGAAGCTTTCTTT	CASSRSQGFTEAFF
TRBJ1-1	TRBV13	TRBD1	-	TGTGCCAGCAGCTTAGAGGACAGGATGCGGGAGAACACTGAAGCTTTCTTT	CASSLEDRMRENTEAFF
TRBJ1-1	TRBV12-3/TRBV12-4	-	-	TGTGCCAGCATGAGGGGAGATAACACTGAAGCTTTCTTT	CASMRGDNTEAFF
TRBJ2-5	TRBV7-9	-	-	TGTGCCAGCAGCCCCAGGACCGGCGAACGCCAAGAGACCCAGTACTTC	CASSPRTGERQETQYF
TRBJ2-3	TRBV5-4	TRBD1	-	TGTGCCAGCAGCTTGGGGACAGGGGGCTCGACAGATACGCAGTATTTT	CASSLGTGGSTDTQYF
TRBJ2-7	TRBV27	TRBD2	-	TGTGCCAGTGGACTAGCGGGCTACGAGCAGTACTTC	CASGLAGYEQYF
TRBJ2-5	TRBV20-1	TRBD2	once	TGCCTCCCGGGAGGGTTTACCCAGTACTTC	CLPGGFTQYF
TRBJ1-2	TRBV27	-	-	TGTGCCAGCAGGGGATTCGATGGCTACACCTTC	CASRGFDGYTF
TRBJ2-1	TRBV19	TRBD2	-	TGTGCCAGTAGTCCGAGCGGGAGCTCCTACAATGAGCAGTTCTTC	CASSPSGSSYNEQFF
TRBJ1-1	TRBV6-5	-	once	TGTGCCAGCAGTCTACTGACGGACGCTAACACTGAAGCTTTCTTT	CASSLLTDANTEAFF
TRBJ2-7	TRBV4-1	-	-	TGCGCCAGCAGCCCCTGGGTAAACCGGGACGGATCCTACGAGCAGTACTTC	CASSPWVNRDGSYEQYF
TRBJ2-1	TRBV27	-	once	TGTGCCAGCAGTCCCGCCCCTCACAATGAGCAGTTCTTC	CASSPAPHNEQFF